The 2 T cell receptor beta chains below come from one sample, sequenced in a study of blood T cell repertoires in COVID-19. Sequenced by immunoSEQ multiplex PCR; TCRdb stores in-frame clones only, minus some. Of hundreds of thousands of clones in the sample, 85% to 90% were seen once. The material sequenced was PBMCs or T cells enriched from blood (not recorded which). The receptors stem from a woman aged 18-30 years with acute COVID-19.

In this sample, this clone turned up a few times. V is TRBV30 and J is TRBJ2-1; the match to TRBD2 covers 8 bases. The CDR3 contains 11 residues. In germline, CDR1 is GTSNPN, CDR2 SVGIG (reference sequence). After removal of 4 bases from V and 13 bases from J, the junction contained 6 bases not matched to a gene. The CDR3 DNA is TGTGCCTGGAAACTGCGGGAGGAACAGTTCTTC. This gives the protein CAWKLREEQFF.

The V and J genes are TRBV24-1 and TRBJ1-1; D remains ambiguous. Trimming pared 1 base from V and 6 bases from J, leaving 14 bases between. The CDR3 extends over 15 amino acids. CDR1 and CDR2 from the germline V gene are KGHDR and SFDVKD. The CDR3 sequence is CATSDFEDGGPEAFF. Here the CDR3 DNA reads TGTGCCACCAGTGATTTTGAGGATGGAGGGCCTGAAGCTTTCTTT.